These 4 T cell receptor beta chains share one sample of origin, sequenced in a study of beta chain features in type 1 diabetes (dated by TCRdb to about 2018). The library came from the immunoSEQ multiplex PCR assay. All of the isolated RNA was reverse transcribed with the High Capacity cDNA Reverse Transcription Kit, so expressed TCRB transcripts were sequenced. What TCRdb holds here is the immuneACCESS table cut down to in-frame rearrangements. Part of the clones is not present; checked against another copy, under half of the missing clones reflect an unresolved V gene, and the others are unexplained. This sample has over 700,000 clones in its table, and roughly a sixth of those were observed once. 0.02% to 0.025% of the sample is held by the ten biggest clonotypes. The sequenced sample consisted of naive CD4+ T cells from blood. The intended sense of this specimen's cell subset or site label: true naive CD4+ T cells. These TCRs come from a woman aged 18-30 years in good health.

The J gene is TRBJ2-3, the V gene TRBV19; no firm D call. V shed 3 bases and J shed 3 bases, with 16 bases lying between them. There are 16 residues in the CDR3. Germline CDR1 is LNHDA and CDR2 is SQIVND (reference sequence). The CDR3 reads CASSIDLLLKTDTQYF. The CDR3 DNA reads TGTGCCAGTAGTATCGACTTGCTCCTAAAGACAGATACGCAGTATTTT.

This clone has a handful of counts. V is TRBV5-1 and J is TRBJ1-4; D gene uncertain. The germline gives CDR1 SGHRS, CDR2 YFSETQ. V was trimmed by 4 bases and J by 2 bases, leaving 15 bases between them. This CDR3 contains 16 residues. The CDR3 is CASSAAVRGTNEKLFF. The CDR3 DNA reads as TGCGCCAGCAGCGCCGCGGTGAGAGGGACTAATGAAAAACTGTTTTTT.

At least ten counts were recorded for this clone. The genes are TRBV2 and TRBJ2-1; TRBD2 matches 7 bases. The CDR3 length is 11 residues. V lost 6 bases to trimming and J lost 13 bases; unmatched junction nucleotides: 6. The germline gives CDR1 SNHLY, CDR2 FYNNEI. The CDR3 region has the DNA TGTGCCAGCAGCCCCCTAGCGGTCCAGTTCTTC. Its protein product is CASSPLAVQFF.

There are a few counts of this clone. This chain joins TRBV7-2 and TRBJ2-2; 10 nucleotides line up with TRBD2. Germline loops: CDR1 SGHTA, CDR2 FQGNSA. V was pared by 4 bases and J by 6 bases, with 8 bases of the junction left unmatched. The CDR3 is 16 residues long. CDR3 in amino acids: CASSSPSGRVPGELFF. Written as DNA, the CDR3 is TGTGCCAGCAGCTCCCCCAGCGGGAGGGTCCCCGGGGAGCTGTTTTTT.